One and the same sample provided the 16 T cell receptor beta chains below, sequenced in a study of T-cell reconstitution after alpha-beta-depleted transplantation in children. Unique molecular identifiers featured in how the TCRbeta library was prepared. TCRdb re-derived calls from the PCR reads in MiXCR, one entry per CDR3 protein. This sample carries 700,000 or so distinct CDR3 sequences, around 13% of them seen once, and the ten largest clones take around 0.76%. The sequencing here drew on PBMCs, taken before TCRalphabeta/CD19-depleted stem cell transplant. Source of these receptors: a girl aged 2 to 9 with congenital amegakaryocytic thrombocytopenia, due to receive a stem cell transplant.

This clonotype was detected ten times or more. The chain combines TRBV5-1 with TRBJ2-1, with D tentatively TRBD1 (6 bases). CDR3 length: 14 residues. Trimming took 0 bases from V and 2 from J, leaving 6 bases between them. CDR1 is SGHRS and CDR2 is YFSETQ in the germline V gene. The CDR3 DNA is TGCGCCAGCAGCTTGGAGGGGGCCTACAATGAGCAGTTCTTC. This sequence encodes CASSLEGAYNEQFF.

This clonotype has only a few counts. V is TRBV5-1 and J is TRBJ1-1; unclear D gene. From germline, CDR1 is SGHRS and CDR2 YFSETQ. V was shortened by 1 base and J by 5 bases, with 15 bases between the two germline ends. The CDR3 contains 15 residues. CDR3 in DNA: TGCGCCAGCAGCTTGACTGAAGTGGGCATGACTGAAGCTTTCTTT. This codes for CASSLTEVGMTEAFF.

The table lists this clonotype with many counts. The chain employs TRBV20-1 and TRBJ2-7; 12 bases match TRBD2. This CDR3 comprises 14 residues. J gave up 4 bases and V 6 bases, and 7 bases lay outside the gene matches. Germline lookup yields CDR1 DFQATT and CDR2 SNEGSKA (reference sequence). The CDR3 region is CSARKLAGGYEQYF. CDR3 DNA: TGCAGTGCCAGAAAACTAGCGGGAGGATACGAGCAGTACTTC.

The V gene is TRBV10-3, the J gene TRBJ2-2, with a weak D call TRBD2 (6 bases). The V gene lost 4 bases and the J gene lost 2 bases, with 11 bases spanning the gap. This CDR3 is 15 amino acids long. CDR1 is ENHRY and CDR2 is SYGVKD in the germline V gene. The CDR3, as DNA: TGTGCCATCAGTGTTGGGACTTTTAACACCGGGGAGCTGTTTTTT. Residues: CAISVGTFNTGELFF.

Note on this clonotype: One end of the junction fails to match germline, which may point to a read error. The rearrangement uses TRBV11-1 and TRBJ2-5, with D possibly matching TRBD2 (5 bases). Germline V gives CDR1 SGHAT, CDR2 FQDESV (reference sequence). CDR3 length equals 16 residues. In DNA, the CDR3 is TGTGCCAGCAGCGACGCCGGGGTCAGGACGTTAGAGACCCAGAACTTC. This encodes CASSDAGVRTLETQNF.

This clonotype came up a few times. This chain links TRBV6-2 or TRBV6-3 with TRBJ2-1; weak D call: TRBD2 (5 bases). This CDR3 contains 15 residues. CDR1 is MNHEY and CDR2 is SVGEGT in the germline V gene. Trimming stripped 6 bases from V and 9 bases from J, with 21 bases between. The CDR3 bases are TGTGCCAGCAGCCCCAGGCTAGCCTACTCTGGTGAGCAGTTCTTC. It yields the protein CASSPRLAYSGEQFF.

This clonotype was seen at least ten times. The CDR3 loop is CASSQSSGSGNEQFF. The CDR3 nucleotides are TGTGCCAGCAGCCAGAGTAGCGGGAGTGGGAATGAGCAGTTCTTC. The J gene is TRBJ2-1, the V gene TRBV7-2; TRBD2 matches 9 bases. There are 15 residues in the CDR3. V lost 5 bases, J lost 7 bases, and 9 bases stayed unmatched. Per the germline V gene, CDR1 is SGHTA and CDR2 is FQGNSA.

To note about this clonotype: A much larger clone differs from this one at a single base, so this may be a read error. The J gene is TRBJ2-7, the V gene TRBV5-1; possibly TRBD1 for D (6 bases). Per the germline V gene, CDR1 is SGHRS and CDR2 is YFSETQ. This CDR3 is built from 13 residues. With 4 bases removed from V and 2 bases from J, the gap between germline ends came to 10 bases. The CDR3 DNA is TGCGCCAGCAGCGTCGGACAGCCCTACGAGCAGTACTTC. Translating it yields CASSVGQPYEQYF.

The genes are TRBV27 and TRBJ2-7; D remains ambiguous. The V end lost 6 bases, the J end lost 3 bases, and 15 bases lay between the germline ends. The CDR3 is 14 residues long. Germline values: CDR1 MNHEY, CDR2 SMNVEV (reference sequence). CDR3 DNA sequence: TGTGCCAGCAGCCTGCAGGAATGGGGCTACGAGCAGTACTTC. Its translation is CASSLQEWGYEQYF.

The chain combines TRBV10-3 with TRBJ2-2; D assignment may be TRBD1 or TRBD2 (5 bases each). The CDR3 contains 15 residues. Trimming shortened V by 6 bases and J by 3 bases, and 14 bases separated the two germline ends. From germline, CDR1 is ENHRY and CDR2 SYGVKD. DNA for the CDR3: TGTGCCATCAGCGCAAGTCGGGACGACACCGGGGAGCTGTTTTTT. This encodes CAISASRDDTGELFF.

The V and J genes are TRBV4-1 and TRBJ1-6; D is uncertain. Germline CDR1 is MGHRA and CDR2 is YSYEKL. V dropped 2 bases and J dropped 0 bases, with 11 bases sitting between them. This CDR3 contains 17 residues. The CDR3, as DNA: TGCGCCAGCAGCCAACGTTGGGCCGGCTCCTATAATTCACCCCTCCACTTT. Translated, it gives CASSQRWAGSYNSPLHF.

This clonotype was counted at least ten times. The chain has TRBV29-1 and TRBJ1-2, with 8 bases lining up with TRBD1. The CDR3 runs to 13 residues. V trimming: 6 bases; J trimming: 2 bases; junction bases outside the gene matches: 5. CDR1 is SQVTM, CDR2 ANQGSEA, per germline. The CDR3 DNA sequence: TGCAGCGTCGAGGGGACAGGCAACTATGGCTACACCTTC. The encoded protein is CSVEGTGNYGYTF.

This clonotype was seen a few times. The chain combines TRBV28 with TRBJ2-1; D perhaps matches TRBD1 (5 bases). The CDR3 contains 15 residues. Between the trimmed V and J ends, which lost 3 bases and 0 bases, there was a span of 9 bases. The germline CDR1 and CDR2 sequences are MDHEN and SYDVKM. The CDR3 nucleotides read TGTGCCAGCAGTTTCATGGACACCTCCTACAATGAGCAGTTCTTC. Its translation: CASSFMDTSYNEQFF.

This clonotype showed up many times. The junction does not match germline at one end; this may be a read error. This chain uses TRBV5-1 with TRBJ2-1; 7 nucleotides line up with TRBD1. The CDR3 loop spans 11 amino acids. Germline V gene data show CDR1 as SGHRS and CDR2 as YFSETQ. DNA of the CDR3: TGCGCCAGCAGCTATGACAGGGAGCCGTTCTTC. It encodes CASSYDREPFF.

As regards this clonotype: One base away lies a much larger clone, so this may be a sequencing read error. The rearrangement links TRBV4-2 to TRBJ2-7; 8 positions agree with TRBD2. This CDR3 is 16 amino acids long. Per germline, CDR1 LGHNA and CDR2 YNFKEQ. The J segment lost 3 bases and the V segment lost 0 bases, leaving 7 bases of the junction unmatched. CDR3 region: CASSQEGLELVYEQYF. The CDR3 DNA reads TGTGCCAGCAGCCAAGAGGGACTAGAGTTAGTCTACGAGCAGTACTTC.

The sample holds many counts of this clonotype. This chain uses TRBV5-1 with TRBJ1-5, with 8 bases lining up with TRBD1. The CDR3 consists of 14 residues. Germline assignment: CDR1 SGHRS and CDR2 YFSETQ. The ends lost 4 bases at V and 8 bases at J; junction bases unmatched: 8. CDR3 DNA: TGCGCCAGCAGCACCGGACAGGGTGTGGAGCCCCAGCATTTT. The encoded protein is CASSTGQGVEPQHF.